This T cell receptor (beta chain) appears in the sequencing data of a study of shared clonotypes between healthy human individuals. This clone has only a few counts. Antigen unknown. Study results and caveats: In contrast to clonotypes shared by all four donors, non-shared clonotypes had lower generation probabilities. Exclusively blood specimens were collected; tissue repertoires likely differ.

Trimming removed 11 bases from V and 1 base from J, with 11 bases in between. CDR3 size: 13 residues. Per germline, CDR1 MNHNS and CDR2 SASEGT. Sequencing used immunoSEQ multiplex PCR; TCRdb keeps in-frame clones, though not all of them. The sample holds under 120,000 clones, 65% to 75% seen once. The chain is built from TRBV6-1 and TRBJ2-2; D is ambiguous. The sequencing sample was made of memory CD8+ T cells sorted from blood. The subset is: CD45RO+ cells pooled with CCR7-negative TemRA cells. This TCR was recovered from a woman under 40 in good health. The CDR3 reads CASQTVNTGELFF. The CDR3 DNA sequence: TGTGCCTCACAGACGGTGAACACCGGGGAGCTGTTTTTT.